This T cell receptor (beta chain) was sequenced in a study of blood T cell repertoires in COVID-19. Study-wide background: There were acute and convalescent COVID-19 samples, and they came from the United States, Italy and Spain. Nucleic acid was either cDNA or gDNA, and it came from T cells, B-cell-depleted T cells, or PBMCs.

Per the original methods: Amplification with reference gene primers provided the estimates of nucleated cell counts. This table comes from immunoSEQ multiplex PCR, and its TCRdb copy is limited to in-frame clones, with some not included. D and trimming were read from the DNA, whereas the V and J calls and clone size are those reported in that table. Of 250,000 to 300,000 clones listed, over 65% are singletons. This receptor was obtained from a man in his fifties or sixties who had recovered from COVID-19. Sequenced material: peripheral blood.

The DNA of the CDR3 is TGTGCCAGCAGGTTGCGGGGGGGAAGCGATACGCAGTATTTT. It specifies CASRLRGGSDTQYF. The V call is TRBV7-2, the J call TRBJ2-3, with 9 bases aligning to TRBD2. There are 14 residues in the CDR3. V lost 6 bases and J lost 6; bases outside the gene matches: 7. Per the germline V gene, CDR1 is SGHTA and CDR2 is FQGNSA.